These 16 T cell receptor beta chains share one sample of origin, sequenced in a study of T cell repertoires in cytomegalovirus infection. These receptors have no identified antigens. TCRdb analysed the reads with MiXCR anew, one entry per CDR3 protein. The table has 150,000 or so distinct CDR3 sequences, about a fifth seen once; the top ten hold around a quarter. This specimen was CD8+ T cells from cultured PBMCs, taken from culture after CMV antigen stimulation. The receptors were sampled from a human donor in good health (CMV status not recorded). Some clones in this sample may be carry-over from other donors' samples.

The chain uses TRBV4-3 and TRBJ2-2, with 7 bases aligning to TRBD2. The CDR3 is made up of 18 amino acids. CDR1 is LGHNA and CDR2 is YSLEER in the germline V gene. V lost 0 bases to trimming and J lost 4 bases; unmatched junction nucleotides: 11. The CDR3 here is CASSQDSSGALFTGELFF. The CDR3 nucleotides read TGCGCCAGCAGCCAAGATTCAAGCGGGGCACTTTTCACCGGGGAGCTGTTTTTT.

The table lists this clonotype with a few counts. This sequence joins TRBV12-3 or TRBV12-4 and TRBJ2-3; D call uncertain. Deletions cut 6 bases from V and 1 base from J, with 8 bases between. This CDR3 has 13 amino acids. This CDR3 reads CASSTVGTDTQYF. CDR3 coding DNA: TGTGCCAGCAGCACGGTCGGCACAGATACGCAGTATTTT.

At least ten counts were recorded for this clonotype. The V call is TRBV4-1, the J call TRBJ2-5; 7 positions agree with TRBD2. Trimming took 2 bases from V and 2 from J; bases not matched to a gene: 8. CDR3 length: 16 amino acids. From germline, CDR1 is MGHRA and CDR2 YSYEKL. CDR3 residues: CASSQPAASGQETQYF. In DNA form, the CDR3 reads TGCGCCAGCAGCCAACCCGCTGCTAGCGGACAAGAGACCCAGTACTTC.

The rearrangement joins TRBV7-9 to TRBJ2-1, with 10 bases fitting TRBD2. The germline V gene has CDR1 SEHNR and CDR2 FQNEAQ (reference sequence). There are 16 residues in the CDR3. V lost 4 bases, J lost 4 bases, and 7 bases stayed unmatched. The CDR3 nucleotides are TGTGCCAGCAGCTCTAGCGGGGGCCACACATACAATGAGCAGTTCTTC. Residues: CASSSSGGHTYNEQFF.

As regards this clonotype: One end of the junction fails to match germline, which may point to a read error. The rearrangement joins TRBV6-5 to TRBJ1-2, with D uncertain. CDR1 MNHEY and CDR2 SVGAGI come from the germline V gene. The CDR3 runs to 13 residues. CDR3 residues: CDSSLDGYYGYTF. CDR3 bases: TGTGACAGCAGTTTAGACGGATACTATGGCTACACCTTC.

The chain links TRBV6-2 or TRBV6-3 to TRBJ2-3; TRBD1 matches 7 bases. Germline CDR1 reads MNHEY; CDR2 reads SVGEGT. The CDR3 runs 15 residues. V trimming: 5 bases; J trimming: 4 bases; junction bases outside the gene matches: 9. CDR3 residues: CASSLPGQLPDTQYF. CDR3 bases: TGTGCCAGCAGTCTTCCGGGACAGCTTCCAGATACGCAGTATTTT.

This clonotype was detected only a few times. The V and J genes are TRBV9 and TRBJ1-3; a weak D match, TRBD1 (6 bases). The CDR3 has 13 residues. Trimming removed 3 bases at V and 3 bases at J, with 7 bases between. Germline V CDR1 and CDR2: SGDLS, YYNGEE. The CDR3 sequence is CASSGRGGNTIYF. CDR3 nucleotide sequence: TGTGCCAGCAGCGGCAGGGGTGGAAACACCATATATTTT.

This clonotype has just a few counts. Written as DNA, the CDR3 is TGTGCCAGCAGAACCCTTCAGGATAACTACGAGCAGTACTTC. It specifies CASRTLQDNYEQYF. The rearrangement uses TRBV7-2 and TRBJ2-7; D uncertain. Germline assignment: CDR1 SGHTA and CDR2 FQGNSA. Trimming left V 6 bases short and J 3 bases short, with 15 bases between. The CDR3 consists of 14 residues.

The gene calls are TRBV7-2 and TRBJ2-3; maybe TRBD1 (6 bases). V gave up 4 bases and J gave up 4 bases, with 12 bases separating them. In germline, CDR1 is SGHTA, CDR2 FQGNSA. The CDR3 sequence is 14 residues long. This chain's CDR3 is CASSSETGPDTQYF. In DNA, the CDR3 is TGTGCCAGCAGCTCCGAGACAGGCCCAGATACGCAGTATTTT.

This clonotype was seen ten or more times. The chain is built from TRBV24-1 and TRBJ1-2, with D unresolved. Trimming stripped 4 bases from V and 2 bases from J, with 10 bases between. The CDR3 sequence is 14 residues long. The germline V gene encodes CDR1 KGHDR and CDR2 SFDVKD. The CDR3 region has the DNA TGTGCCACCAGTGACCCCAGCAAAAACTATGGCTACACCTTC. Translating gives CATSDPSKNYGYTF.

This clonotype was detected only a few times. This chain connects TRBV7-8 to TRBJ2-7, with 8 bases matching TRBD1. CDR1 is SGHVS, CDR2 FQNEAQ, per germline. The CDR3 contains 14 residues. V lost 7 bases and J lost 6; bases outside the gene matches: 11. The CDR3 region is CASKPPGQGREQYF. CDR3 DNA sequence: TGTGCCAGCAAACCCCCAGGACAGGGCCGCGAGCAGTACTTC.

The chain couples TRBV6-2 or TRBV6-3 to TRBJ1-5, with D unresolved. V lost 1 base, J lost 0 bases, and 1 base lay in between. This CDR3 contains 13 residues. In germline, CDR1 is MNHEY, CDR2 SVGEGT. In DNA form, the CDR3 reads TGTGCCAGCAGTTACTTTAGCAATCAGCCCCAGCATTTT. This translates into CASSYFSNQPQHF.

The chain recombines TRBV2 with TRBJ1-6; 10 bases are a match to TRBD1. The germline gives CDR1 SNHLY, CDR2 FYNNEI. J gave up 8 bases and V 6 bases, and 10 bases lay outside the gene matches. The CDR3 loop spans 16 amino acids. The CDR3 sequence: CASSLPRQGADSPLHF. The CDR3 coding sequence is TGTGCCAGCAGCCTCCCTAGACAGGGGGCGGATTCACCCCTCCACTTT.

This clonotype was detected a few times. The chain is built from TRBV7-9 and TRBJ1-2; D remains unclear. Germline lookup yields CDR1 SEHNR and CDR2 FQNEAQ (reference sequence). CDR3 length equals 16 residues. The V and J ends lost 5 bases and 7 bases respectively, with 23 bases between them. CDR3 protein: CASSGPPVTPEGGYTF. The CDR3 nucleotides read TGTGCCAGCAGCGGACCGCCGGTTACGCCGGAGGGTGGCTACACCTTC.

This clonotype was seen only a few times. V is TRBV19 and J is TRBJ1-2, with D maybe TRBD1 (5 bases). There are 13 residues in the CDR3. Per germline, CDR1 LNHDA and CDR2 SQIVND (reference sequence). V dropped 5 bases and J dropped 8 bases, with 15 bases sitting between them. CDR3 protein: CASSPTSGSGYTF. In nucleotides, the CDR3 is TGTGCCAGTAGTCCAACCTCAGGGAGCGGCTACACCTTC.

This clonotype was seen repeatedly, ten times or more. The chain uses TRBV7-2 and TRBJ2-3; a possible D gene is TRBD2 (6 bases). Trimming took 1 base from V and 0 from J, leaving 8 bases between them. The germline V gene encodes CDR1 SGHTA and CDR2 FQGNSA. The CDR3 runs to 15 residues. This chain's CDR3 is CASSLGGESTDTQYF. Written as DNA, the CDR3 is TGTGCCAGCAGCTTAGGGGGGGAAAGCACAGATACGCAGTATTTT.